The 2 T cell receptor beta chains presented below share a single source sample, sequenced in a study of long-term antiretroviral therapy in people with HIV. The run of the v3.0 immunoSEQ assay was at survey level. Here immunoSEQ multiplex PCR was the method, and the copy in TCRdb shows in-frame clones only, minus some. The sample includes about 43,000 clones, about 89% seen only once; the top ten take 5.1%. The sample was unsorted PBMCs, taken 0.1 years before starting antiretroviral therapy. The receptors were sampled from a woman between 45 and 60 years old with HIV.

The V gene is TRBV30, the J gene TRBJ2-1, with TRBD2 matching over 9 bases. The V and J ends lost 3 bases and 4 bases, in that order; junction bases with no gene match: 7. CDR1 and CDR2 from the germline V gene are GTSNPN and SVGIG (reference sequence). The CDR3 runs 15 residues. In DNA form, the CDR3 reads TGTGCCTGGAGCCGCGCGGGGGGGTCATACAATGAGCAGTTCTTC. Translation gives CAWSRAGGSYNEQFF. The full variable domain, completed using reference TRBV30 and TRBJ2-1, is SQTIHQWPATLVQPVGSPLSLECTVEGTSNPNLYWYRQAAGRGLQLLFYSVGIGQISSEVPQNLSASRPQDRQFILSSKKLLLSDSGFYLCAWSRAGGSYNEQFFGPGTRLTVL.

DNA for the CDR3: TGCAGCGTCCGGATTGTTGCTGGAAACACCATATATTTT. It codes for CSVRIVAGNTIYF. The chain is built from TRBV29-1 and TRBJ1-3; D gene uncertain. V lost 6 bases to trimming and J lost 2 bases, with 11 bases between them. Germline V lookup: CDR1 SQVTM, CDR2 ANQGSEA. The length of the CDR3 is 13 residues.